The sequence of this T cell receptor (beta chain) was determined in a study of cytomegalovirus exposure and HLA in healthy donors. Study as a whole: Out of 398 genotyped donors, 81% belonged to the Caucasian-associated ancestry cluster.

Amplification used 60 Vbeta primers and 13 Jbeta primers. Profiled with immunoSEQ multiplex PCR; TCRdb holds only in-frame clones, not every one. The table includes roughly 98,000 clones, about 78% detected once. Study-level findings and limits: A highly shared variant cluster was judged a likely technical artifact.

In regard to this clone: The antigen remains undetermined.

The sequencing input was PBMCs. This clonotype originated in a middle-aged man in good health and CMV-seronegative.

This CDR3 reads CAWARGNSPLHF. The CDR3 DNA reads as TGTGCCTGGGCCCGAGGTAATTCACCCCTCCACTTT. The chain couples TRBV30 to TRBJ1-6; D uncertain. V lost 5 bases to trimming and J lost 6 bases, with 8 bases between them. The CDR3 is 12 amino acids. CDR1 is GTSNPN and CDR2 is SVGIG in the germline V gene (reference sequence). Full variable domain (remainder filled in from reference TRBV30 and TRBJ1-6): SQTIHQWPATLVQPVGSPLSLECTVEGTSNPNLYWYRQAAGRGLQLLFYSVGIGQISSEVPQNLSASRPQDRQFILSSKKLLLSDSGFYLCAWARGNSPLHFGNGTRLTVT.